This TCR beta chain was obtained from a study of T cells in Graves' hyperthyroidism and ophthalmopathy. About 10 ml of fresh peripheral blood supplied the PBMCs. The CDR3 sequence is 14 residues long. The V gene end was trimmed by 1 base and the J gene end by 7 bases; junction bases not matched to a gene: 2. Germline CDR1 is SGHDN and CDR2 is FVKESK. It was RNA transcripts that yielded the amplified TCR beta CDR3 regions. HTBI primers drove first-round RT-PCR of the TCR CDR3. MiXCR, run by TCRdb on the multiplex PCR reads, gives a single entry per CDR3 protein. Of 480,000 or so distinct CDR3 sequences detected, 13% to 15% appear once; the ten largest clones hold 15% to 20%. In this sample, this clonotype turned up many times. No antigen is known for it. Findings and caveats of the study: Researchers report that a 13 V-J model separated ophthalmopathy from stable hyperthyroidism.

The gene calls are TRBV14 and TRBJ1-4, with 8 bases fitting TRBD1. The sequence derives from a woman aged 18-30 years with Graves' hyperthyroidism. The sequenced sample was blood. The CDR3 bases are TGTGCCAGCAGCCAAGTTCAGGGGGCTGAAAAACTGTTTTTT. Its protein product is CASSQVQGAEKLFF.